These 19 T cell receptor beta chains were all obtained from the same sample, sequenced in a study of shared clonotypes between healthy human individuals. Profiled with immunoSEQ multiplex PCR; TCRdb holds only in-frame clones, not every one. This sample yields over a million clones, of which over 95% are seen a single time; over 1% belongs to the top ten. The sequencing input was naive CD4+ T cells sorted from blood. As for subset: CD45RA+ positively selected. The receptors derive from a young man in good health.

This clone was seen a few times. V usage is TRBV28 and J usage is TRBJ2-3; no firm D call. V dropped 6 bases and J dropped 3 bases, with 10 bases sitting between them. This CDR3 has 13 residues. Germline V gives CDR1 MDHEN, CDR2 SYDVKM. In DNA form, the CDR3 reads TGTGCCAGCAGCTTGCATTCAACAGATACGCAGTATTTT. Translated: CASSLHSTDTQYF.

The rearrangement joins TRBV7-8 to TRBJ2-3; D not resolved. Per germline, CDR1 SGHVS and CDR2 FQNEAQ. The CDR3 length is 15 residues. Trimming cost V 3 bases and J 3 bases, with 13 bases left between them. DNA for the CDR3: TGTGCCAGCAGCTTGCTTCAACGGCTGACAGATACGCAGTATTTT. Residues: CASSLLQRLTDTQYF.

The chain uses TRBV5-1 and TRBJ2-1, with 12 positions matching TRBD2. Trimming removed 2 bases from V and 1 base from J; junction bases left unmatched: 7. Germline V gene lookup returns CDR1 SGHRS and CDR2 YFSETQ. The CDR3 has 18 residues. The CDR3 region has the DNA TGCGCCAGCAGCTTTACTAGCGGGAGGCCGATTTCCTACAATGAGCAGTTCTTC. Protein sequence: CASSFTSGRPISYNEQFF.

This clone appeared a single time. The chain recombines TRBV28 with TRBJ2-7; D is uncertain. Trimming took 4 bases from V and 7 from J, leaving 20 bases between them. This CDR3 region has 15 residues. CDR1 MDHEN and CDR2 SYDVKM come from the germline V gene. The CDR3 sequence: CASSSPPPDPREQYF. The CDR3 nucleotides read TGTGCCAGCAGTTCACCCCCCCCTGACCCTAGGGAGCAGTACTTC.

The chain joins TRBV18 to TRBJ2-1; D possibly uses TRBD1 or TRBD2 (5 bases each). With 3 bases removed from V and 6 bases from J, the gap between germline ends came to 18 bases. The CDR3 runs 16 residues. The germline V gene encodes CDR1 KGHSH and CDR2 LQKENI. The CDR3 reads CASSPQVGAAGNEQFF. CDR3 sequence (DNA): TGTGCCAGCTCACCCCAGGTCGGGGCTGCAGGCAATGAGCAGTTCTTC.

The gene calls are TRBV10-3 and TRBJ1-2; D remains unclear. The CDR3 is 14 amino acids. V lost 3 bases and J lost 1, with 9 bases in between. The germline gives CDR1 ENHRY, CDR2 SYGVKD. The CDR3 DNA reads as TGTGCCATCAGTGACACCGGGATTAACTATGGCTACACCTTC. This translates into CAISDTGINYGYTF.

CDR3 loop: CASSSRNQPQHF. The CDR3 DNA reads TGTGCCAGCAGTTCACGGAATCAGCCCCAGCATTTT. The rearrangement uses TRBV27 and TRBJ1-5; D not resolved. Germline V lookup: CDR1 MNHEY, CDR2 SMNVEV (reference sequence). V lost 4 bases, J lost 4 bases, and 5 bases lay in between. The CDR3 totals 12 residues.

This chain uses TRBV13 with TRBJ1-1, with D hard to call. The CDR3 loop spans 13 amino acids. V was clipped by 1 base and J by 0 bases, with 3 bases between them. CDR1 and CDR2 from the germline V gene are PRHDT and FYEKMQ (reference sequence). The CDR3 is CASSLDLNTEAFF. CDR3 sequence (DNA): TGTGCCAGCAGCTTAGACCTGAACACTGAAGCTTTCTTT.

V gene TRBV5-1 combines with J gene TRBJ1-1; 7 nucleotides match TRBD1. This CDR3 contains 14 residues. V lost 5 bases to trimming and J lost 1 base; unmatched junction nucleotides: 5. The germline V gene has CDR1 SGHRS and CDR2 YFSETQ. CDR3 nucleotides: TGCGCCAGCAGTCGACAGGGTCCGAACACTGAAGCTTTCTTT. Translation gives CASSRQGPNTEAFF.

The rearrangement uses TRBV14 and TRBJ1-1; D not certain. Trimming took 7 bases from V and 5 from J, leaving 17 bases between them. This CDR3 contains 14 residues. CDR1 is SGHDN and CDR2 is FVKESK in the germline V gene. The CDR3: CASTPGQALTEAFF. CDR3 sequence (DNA): TGTGCCAGCACCCCGGGCCAAGCTCTAACTGAAGCTTTCTTT. Using reference TRBV14 and TRBJ1-1 for the parts outside the CDR3, the full variable domain is EAGVTQFPSHSVIEKGQTVTLRCDPISGHDNLYWYRRVMGKEIKFLLHFVKESKQDESGMPNNRFLAERTGGTYSTLKVQPAELEDSGVYFCASTPGQALTEAFFGQGTRLTVV.

CDR3 bases: TGTGCCATCAGTGACAACCAAAACCTACCACGACAGGGACACAGGTACGAGCAGTACTTC. Its protein is CAISDNQNLPRQGHRYEQYF. The chain joins TRBV10-3 to TRBJ2-7, with 7 bases matching TRBD1. Looked up from germline, CDR1 is ENHRY and CDR2 is SYGVKD. There are 20 residues in the CDR3. V shed 3 bases and J 4 bases; nucleotides not matched to a gene: 24.

The rearrangement links TRBV7-9 to TRBJ2-2; the D gene is possibly TRBD2 (5 bases). The CDR3 loop spans 16 amino acids. V was trimmed by 2 bases and J by 1 base, leaving 11 bases between them. Germline V lookup: CDR1 SEHNR, CDR2 FQNEAQ (reference sequence). CDR3: CASSLRLGGNTGELFF. CDR3 in DNA: TGTGCCAGCAGCTTACGGCTAGGAGGGAACACCGGGGAGCTGTTTTTT. Full variable domain (rest looked up from reference TRBV7-9 and TRBJ2-2): DTGVSQNPRHKITKRGQNVTFRCDPISEHNRLYWYRQTLGQGPEFLTYFQNEAQLEKSRLLSDRFSAERPKGSFSTLEIQRTEQGDSAMYLCASSLRLGGNTGELFFGEGSRLTVL.

V is TRBV25-1 and J is TRBJ2-1, with no clear D. The CDR3 totals 11 residues. Germline lookup yields CDR1 MGHDK and CDR2 SYGVNS. The germline V and J ends were trimmed by 5 bases and 6 bases, with 5 bases remaining between them. The CDR3 DNA is TGTGCCAGCAGTAGGCTCAATGAGCAGTTCTTC. Protein sequence: CASSRLNEQFF.

This chain uses TRBV30 with TRBJ2-5; D is perhaps TRBD1 (5 bases). Germline assignment: CDR1 GTSNPN and CDR2 SVGIG (reference sequence). The CDR3 spans 15 residues. Trimming stripped 0 bases from V and 1 base from J, with 12 bases between. The CDR3 DNA sequence: TGTGCCTGGAGTGTATTTTCAGGGTTCCAAGAGACCCAGTACTTC. Translated, it gives CAWSVFSGFQETQYF. Full variable domain (outside the CDR3, taken from reference TRBV30 and TRBJ2-5): SQTIHQWPATLVQPVGSPLSLECTVEGTSNPNLYWYRQAAGRGLQLLFYSVGIGQISSEVPQNLSASRPQDRQFILSSKKLLLSDSGFYLCAWSVFSGFQETQYFGPGTRLLVL.

This clone has a single count. The J gene is TRBJ2-7, the V gene TRBV25-1, with a possible D match to TRBD1 (5 bases). The CDR3 length is 14 residues. V shed 3 bases and J shed 2 bases, with 11 bases lying between them. Per germline, CDR1 MGHDK and CDR2 SYGVNS. The DNA of the CDR3 is TGTGCCAGCAGTGATCCGACAGCACCCTACGAGCAGTACTTC. It is translated as CASSDPTAPYEQYF.

The rearrangement links TRBV4-3 to TRBJ1-3; D uncertain. Germline-derived CDR1 and CDR2 are LGHNA and YSLEER. V dropped 1 base and J dropped 2 bases, with 12 bases sitting between them. CDR3 length: 16 residues. CDR3 region: CASSQGRLGTGNTIYF. The CDR3 DNA reads as TGCGCCAGCAGCCAAGGTCGCCTTGGGACTGGAAACACCATATATTTT.

The chain combines TRBV9 with TRBJ2-7; 8 bases map to TRBD2. The CDR3 length is 17 residues. Trimming cost V 1 base and J 1 base; bases outside gene matches: 10. Germline CDR1 is SGDLS and CDR2 is YYNGEE. CDR3 DNA: TGTGCCAGCAGCGTACCGAATCTAGCGGGTCCTTCCTACGAGCAGTACTTC. This sequence encodes CASSVPNLAGPSYEQYF.

V gene TRBV7-8 combines with J gene TRBJ2-5; possibly TRBD1 or TRBD2 for D (5 bases each). Germline V gene lookup returns CDR1 SGHVS and CDR2 FQNEAQ. V was pared by 3 bases and J by 4 bases, with 12 bases between. CDR3 length equals 14 residues. In nucleotides, the CDR3 is TGTGCCAGCAGCTTTAATCGGGGACCAGAGACCCAGTACTTC. Its protein product is CASSFNRGPETQYF.

V usage is TRBV2 and J usage is TRBJ2-3; TRBD2 might be the D (5 bases). Germline-derived CDR1 and CDR2 are SNHLY and FYNNEI. The CDR3 sequence is 15 residues long. Trimming pared 7 bases from V and 0 bases from J, leaving 14 bases between. The CDR3 DNA sequence: TGTGCCAGCACCGGAAGCGGATCTAGCACAGATACGCAGTATTTT. Its protein is CASTGSGSSTDTQYF. The full variable domain, in which reference TRBV2 and TRBJ2-3 provide the parts outside the CDR3, is EPEVTQTPSHQVTQMGQEVILRCVPISNHLYFYWYRQILGQKVEFLVSFYNNEISEKSEIFDDQFSVERPDGSNFTLKIRSTKLEDSAMYFCASTGSGSSTDTQYFGPGTRLTVL.